The 8 T cell receptor beta chains in this list originate from one sample, sequenced in a study of blood T cells in healthy people across ages. A second 7 to 11 cycle PCR used barcoded and J-beta primers. TCRdb processed the 5' RACE reads anew with MiXCR; each CDR3 protein has one entry. Of just over 800,000 distinct CDR3 sequences listed, 55% to 65% are singletons. What was sequenced was blood. These receptors all stem from a man younger than 40 in good health.

V gene TRBV27 combines with J gene TRBJ2-6; 10 bases align to TRBD1. Germline values: CDR1 MNHEY, CDR2 SMNVEV (reference sequence). This CDR3 has 17 amino acids. Unmatched junction bases numbered 7, after V lost 7 bases and J lost 1 base. CDR3 protein: CASTPDRGFSGANVLTF. CDR3 nucleotide sequence: TGTGCCAGCACCCCGGACAGGGGGTTTTCTGGGGCCAACGTCCTGACTTTC.

The chain has TRBV12-3 or TRBV12-4 and TRBJ2-1; 8 bases line up with TRBD2. The CDR3 spans 13 residues. Unmatched junction bases numbered 11, after V lost 5 bases and J lost 14 bases. CDR3 region: CASSLLAVEQEFF. DNA for the CDR3: TGTGCCAGCAGTCTACTAGCGGTTGAACAGGAGTTCTTC.

Only a few counts were recorded for this clonotype. This rearrangement joins TRBV5-1 to TRBJ2-1; D might be TRBD2 (6 bases). Germline CDR1 reads SGHRS; CDR2 reads YFSETQ. The ends were cut back, 0 bases at V and 3 bases at J, with 13 bases in the middle. There are 16 residues in the CDR3. The CDR3 protein is CASSLEGGVIYNEQFF. In nucleotides, the CDR3 is TGCGCCAGCAGCTTGGAAGGCGGGGTCATCTACAATGAGCAGTTCTTC.

Of note for this clonotype: A read error may produce the germline difference seen at one junction end. As DNA, the CDR3 is TGTGCCAGCAGTTTAAGCTATGGCCACACCTTC. It encodes CASSLSYGHTF. The chain carries TRBV7-9 and TRBJ1-2; D unresolved. The CDR3 spans 11 residues. Germline CDR1 SEHNR, CDR2 FQNEAQ (reference sequence).

V is TRBV2 and J is TRBJ2-4, with D unresolved. This CDR3 has 12 residues. Germline V gene data show CDR1 as SNHLY and CDR2 as FYNNEI. V lost 2 bases and J lost 13, with 12 bases in between. The CDR3 here is CASSERVTEQYF. The CDR3 region has the DNA TGTGCCAGCAGTGAACGCGTGACTGAGCAGTACTTC.

The rearrangement links TRBV28 to TRBJ2-4; the D call may be TRBD1 or TRBD2 (5 bases each). The germline CDR1 and CDR2 sequences are MDHEN and SYDVKM. Deletions cut 5 bases from V and 6 bases from J, with 14 bases between. The CDR3 loop spans 14 amino acids. The CDR3 is CASSPGTELNIQYF. In nucleotides, the CDR3 is TGTGCCAGCAGTCCCGGGACGGAACTAAACATTCAGTACTTC.

This clonotype occurred a few times. CDR3 sequence: CASSQDRFVYEQYF. CDR3 in DNA: TGTGCCAGCAGCCAAGATAGGTTTGTCTACGAGCAGTACTTC. The gene calls are TRBV4-2 and TRBJ2-7; D remains unclear. CDR1 is LGHNA and CDR2 is YNFKEQ in the germline V gene. The length of the CDR3 is 14 residues. Between the trimmed V and J ends, which lost 0 bases and 3 bases, there was a span of 9 bases.

This chain uses TRBV6-1 with TRBJ2-4; D might be TRBD1 or TRBD2, each matching 5 bases. The J call is in doubt because the DNA end fits TRBJ2-7 better. Germline V gives CDR1 MNHNS, CDR2 SASEGT. The CDR3 totals 15 residues. CDR3 coding DNA: TGTGCCAGCAAAGAGGGGCCGGGAACGGCCTACGAGCAGTACTTC. Translating it yields CASKEGPGTAYEQYF.